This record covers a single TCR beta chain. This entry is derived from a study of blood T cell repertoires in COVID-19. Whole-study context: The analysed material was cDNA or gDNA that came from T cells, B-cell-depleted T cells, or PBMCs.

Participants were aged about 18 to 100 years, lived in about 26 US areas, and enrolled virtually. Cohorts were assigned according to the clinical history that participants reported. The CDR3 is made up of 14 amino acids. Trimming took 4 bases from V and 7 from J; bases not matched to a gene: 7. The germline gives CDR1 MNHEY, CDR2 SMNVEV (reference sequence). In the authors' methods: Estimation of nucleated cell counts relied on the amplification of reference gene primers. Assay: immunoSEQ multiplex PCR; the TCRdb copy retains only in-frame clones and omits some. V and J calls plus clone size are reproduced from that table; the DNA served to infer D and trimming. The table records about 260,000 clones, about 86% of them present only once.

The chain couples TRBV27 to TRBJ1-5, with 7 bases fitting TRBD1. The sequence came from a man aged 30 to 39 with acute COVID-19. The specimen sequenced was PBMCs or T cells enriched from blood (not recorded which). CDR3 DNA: TGTGCCAGCAGTTACCTCTCGACAGGGCAGCCCCAGCATTTT. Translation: CASSYLSTGQPQHF.